The following is a TCR beta chain sequence with its context. Assay: immunoSEQ multiplex PCR; the TCRdb copy retains only in-frame clones and omits some. The table shows 200,000 to 250,000 clones, with about four fifths occurring only once. These data come from a study of blood T cell repertoires in COVID-19. Overall study context: Some COVID-19 samples were acute and others convalescent; all came from the United States, Italy and Spain.

V shed 5 bases and J 0 bases; nucleotides not matched to a gene: 10. Germline CDR1 reads LGHNA; CDR2 reads YSLEER. There are 17 residues in the CDR3. The chain couples TRBV4-3 to TRBJ2-1; 7 positions match TRBD1. The sequence derives from a woman under 30 with acute or convalescent COVID-19. Sequenced sample: peripheral blood. The CDR3 protein is CASSSRQGPSSYNEQFF. The CDR3 DNA reads as TGCGCCAGCAGCTCCCGACAGGGCCCAAGCTCCTACAATGAGCAGTTCTTC.